Below, 30 T cell receptor beta chains from the same sample are listed, as sequenced in a study of CD8+CD57+ T cells in acquired aplastic anemia. Patients chosen for sequencing had shown CD8+CD57+ cell expansion by flow cytometry. Genomic DNA, serving as template, underwent TCR beta VDJ and CDR3 profiling. One entry per CDR3 protein results from TCRdb running MiXCR on the reads. The profile shows about 160,000 distinct CDR3 sequences, over 40% of them singletons. Sequencing was performed on sorted CD4+, CD8+, or CD8+CD57+ T cells (not recorded which) from PBMCs. These TCRs come from a human donor with aplastic anemia.

This clonotype appeared a few times. The V gene is TRBV4-2, the J gene TRBJ2-2; no clear D gene. Germline CDR1 is LGHNA and CDR2 is YNFKEQ. V was cut by 4 bases and J by 3 bases, with 15 bases left in between. This CDR3 comprises 16 residues. DNA of the CDR3: TGTGCCAGCAGCCCGTCCAGGAGTTTAGACACCGGGGAGCTGTTTTTT. Amino acids: CASSPSRSLDTGELFF.

This sequence joins TRBV29-1 and TRBJ2-5; D may be TRBD2 (6 bases). V was trimmed by 5 bases and J by 9 bases, leaving 16 bases between them. The CDR3 length is 12 residues. CDR1 is SQVTM, CDR2 ANQGSEA, per germline. CDR3: CSVSTGGSSQYF. The CDR3, as DNA: TGCAGCGTTTCCACTGGGGGGTCATCCCAGTACTTC.

This chain uses TRBV20-1 with TRBJ1-2, with a weak D call TRBD1 (5 bases). CDR1 is DFQATT and CDR2 is SNEGSKA in the germline V gene (reference sequence). This CDR3 region has 14 residues. Trimming pared 5 bases from V and 4 bases from J, leaving 17 bases between. This CDR3 is CSAWWSDSPYGYTF. DNA for the CDR3: TGCAGTGCTTGGTGGAGCGACAGCCCCTATGGCTACACCTTC.

Worth noting for this clonotype: The junction departs from the called germline gene at one end, perhaps through a read error. The chain couples TRBV2 to TRBJ2-1; D may be TRBD2 (6 bases). Germline CDR1 and CDR2: SNHLY and FYNNEI. CDR3 size: 14 residues. The CDR3 DNA sequence: TGTGCCGGCAGTCCGGGAGTTTTCTACAATGAGCAGTTCTTC. Its translation: CAGSPGVFYNEQFF.

The chain carries TRBV29-1 and TRBJ2-1, with D possibly matching TRBD2 (5 bases). Germline-derived CDR1 and CDR2 are SQVTM and ANQGSEA. The CDR3 runs to 13 residues. V shed 8 bases and J shed 0 bases, with 11 bases lying between them. CDR3 sequence: CSFSGTSYNEQFF. DNA for the CDR3: TGCAGCTTCAGCGGTACCTCCTACAATGAGCAGTTCTTC.

V gene TRBV7-2 combines with J gene TRBJ2-7, with D uncertain. Trimming took off 1 base at V and 3 bases at J, with 7 bases between the two ends. Germline V lookup: CDR1 SGHTA, CDR2 FQGNSA. This CDR3 contains 13 residues. The CDR3 is CASSLDVGYEQYF. DNA for the CDR3: TGTGCCAGCAGCTTAGATGTAGGCTACGAGCAGTACTTC.

The CDR3 spells CATSETGLPNEQFF. The CDR3 nucleotides read TGTGCCACCAGTGAAACCGGGCTACCTAATGAGCAGTTCTTC. V and J are TRBV24-1 and TRBJ2-1, with no clear D. The V and J ends lost 4 bases and 7 bases respectively, with 13 bases between them. The CDR3 runs 14 residues. Germline CDR1 and CDR2: KGHDR and SFDVKD.

This clonotype was detected only once. The chain couples TRBV10-3 to TRBJ2-1; tentative D call: TRBD2 (5 bases). Germline-derived CDR1 and CDR2 are ENHRY and SYGVKD. Trimming took 6 bases from V and 8 from J, leaving 17 bases between them. This CDR3 is 14 amino acids long. The CDR3 DNA is TGTGCCATCAGGAGGGATGCGATGATTGATGAGCAGTTCTTC. Amino acids: CAIRRDAMIDEQFF.

This clonotype was counted a few times. This chain connects TRBV2 to TRBJ1-3, with D hard to call. Germline assignment: CDR1 SNHLY and CDR2 FYNNEI. Trimming left V 3 bases short and J 0 bases short, with 9 bases between. There are 15 residues in the CDR3. The CDR3 DNA reads as TGTGCCAGCAGTGACTCTGGAAGCTCTGGAAACACCATATATTTT. Amino acid sequence: CASSDSGSSGNTIYF.

The sample holds many counts of this clonotype. CDR3: CASSLGQGGTFYEQYF. The CDR3 bases are TGCGCCAGCAGCCTCGGACAGGGAGGGACTTTCTACGAGCAGTACTTC. The rearrangement joins TRBV5-1 to TRBJ2-7; possibly TRBD1 for D (8 bases). Germline values: CDR1 SGHRS, CDR2 YFSETQ. The CDR3 length is 16 residues. Trimming removed 4 bases at V and 3 bases at J, with 20 bases between.

The rearrangement uses TRBV9 and TRBJ1-2, with D hard to call. V was cut by 0 bases and J by 6 bases, with 3 bases left in between. The CDR3 totals 11 residues. Germline assignment: CDR1 SGDLS and CDR2 YYNGEE. CDR3 protein: CASSVADGYTF. In DNA form, the CDR3 reads TGTGCCAGCAGCGTAGCGGATGGCTACACCTTC.

The chain combines TRBV2 with TRBJ1-5; 10 bases fit TRBD1. CDR3 length equals 15 residues. CDR1 is SNHLY and CDR2 is FYNNEI in the germline V gene. The V segment lost 7 bases and the J segment 3 bases; nucleotides outside the gene matches: 6. The CDR3 is CASTQDRGFNQPQHF. CDR3 nucleotides: TGTGCCAGCACCCAGGACAGGGGGTTCAATCAGCCCCAGCATTTT.

As for this clonotype: Possible read error: a much larger clone is one base away. V is TRBV2 and J is TRBJ1-1, with D possibly matching TRBD1 (5 bases). V was pared by 6 bases and J by 3 bases, with 14 bases between. CDR1 SNHLY and CDR2 FYNNEI come from the germline V gene. The CDR3 loop spans 14 amino acids. The CDR3 loop is CASSPRDWDTEAFF. In DNA form, the CDR3 reads TGTGCCAGCAGCCCAAGGGACTGGGACACTGAAGCTTTCTTT.

This clonotype was counted a single time. The chain combines TRBV7-8 with TRBJ1-1; possible D gene TRBD1, 5 bases. Trimming took off 5 bases at V and 3 bases at J, with 13 bases between the two ends. The germline V gene has CDR1 SGHVS and CDR2 FQNEAQ. The CDR3 runs 14 residues. CDR3 residues: CASSPGHGDTEAFF. The CDR3 DNA reads TGTGCCAGCAGCCCGGGGCATGGGGACACTGAAGCTTTCTTT.

This clonotype was detected only a few times. V and J are TRBV25-1 and TRBJ2-7, with TRBD1 identical over 10 bases. The V and J ends lost 3 bases and 4 bases, in that order; junction bases with no gene match: 3. Germline V gene data show CDR1 as MGHDK and CDR2 as SYGVNS. The CDR3 sequence is 14 residues long. The CDR3 loop is CASSDPGQGYEQYF. CDR3 nucleotide sequence: TGTGCCAGCAGTGATCCGGGACAGGGGTACGAGCAGTACTTC.

In regard to this clonotype: It may be a read error: a sequence one base away is much more abundant. This chain joins TRBV10-3 and TRBJ2-1, with D uncertain. CDR1 and CDR2 (germline): ENHRY, SYGVKD. The CDR3 spans 11 residues. CDR3 in DNA: TGTGCCAGCAGTGAGAGCAATGAGCAGTTCTTC. This gives the protein CASSESNEQFF.

This clonotype was counted ten times or more. The J gene is TRBJ2-3, the V gene TRBV9; tentatively, D is TRBD2 (6 bases). This CDR3 comprises 15 residues. Germline V CDR1 and CDR2: SGDLS, YYNGEE. Trimming removed 0 bases from V and 5 bases from J, with 13 bases in between. The chain's CDR3 is CASSVGSSVGDTQYF. CDR3 bases: TGTGCCAGCAGCGTAGGGTCTAGCGTTGGAGATACGCAGTATTTT. Drawing the rest from reference TRBV9 and TRBJ2-3, the complete variable domain is DSGVTQTPKHLITATGQRVTLRCSPRSGDLSVYWYQQSLDQGLQFLIQYYNGEERAKGNILERFSAQQFPDLHSELNLSSLELGDSALYFCASSVGSSVGDTQYFGPGTRLTVL.

The genes are TRBV10-3 and TRBJ1-5; 11 nucleotides line up with TRBD1. V was pared by 4 bases and J by 7 bases, with 6 bases of the junction left unmatched. Germline lookup yields CDR1 ENHRY and CDR2 SYGVKD. The CDR3 consists of 15 residues. The CDR3 DNA follows: TGTGCCATCAGTGGTGGACAGGGGGCTAAACAGCCCCAGCATTTT. Translation gives CAISGGQGAKQPQHF.

CDR3 in amino acids: CATSPDRGLNNEQFF. The CDR3 bases are TGTGCCACCAGCCCCGACAGGGGGCTGAACAATGAGCAGTTCTTC. The chain is built from TRBV15 and TRBJ2-1, with 10 bases aligning to TRBD1. Looked up from germline, CDR1 is LNHNV and CDR2 is YYDKDF (reference sequence). This CDR3 is 15 amino acids long. Losses at the gene ends were 5 bases for V and 5 bases for J; bases not matched to a gene: 6.

This clonotype has at least ten counts. This rearrangement joins TRBV6-1 to TRBJ1-6, with D possibly being TRBD1 (5 bases). The CDR3 covers 14 residues. Germline CDR1 MNHNS, CDR2 SASEGT. V shed 6 bases and J shed 6 bases, with 12 bases lying between them. CDR3: CASSQGIFNSPLHF. Here the CDR3 DNA reads TGTGCCAGCAGCCAGGGTATTTTTAATTCACCCCTCCACTTT.

The chain has TRBV19 and TRBJ1-5, with TRBD1 identical over 9 bases. Per the germline V gene, CDR1 is LNHDA and CDR2 is SQIVND (reference sequence). J gave up 0 bases and V 7 bases, and 4 bases lay outside the gene matches. This CDR3 contains 15 residues. The CDR3 region is CASISQGASNQPQHF. For the CDR3, the DNA is TGTGCCAGTATATCACAGGGGGCTAGCAATCAGCCCCAGCATTTT.

The CDR3 nucleotides are TGTGCCAGTAGTATGCCGGGACAGACCTACGAGCAGTACTTC. Translating it yields CASSMPGQTYEQYF. This chain uses TRBV19 with TRBJ2-7; 7 nucleotides line up with TRBD1. V lost 3 bases to trimming and J lost 2 bases; unmatched junction nucleotides: 4. There are 14 residues in the CDR3. Germline CDR1 is LNHDA and CDR2 is SQIVND (reference sequence).

CDR3 amino acids: CASRGDRGPPGYTF. The CDR3 DNA sequence: TGTGCCAGCAGGGGGGACAGGGGCCCGCCCGGCTACACCTTC. V gene TRBV12-3 or TRBV12-4 combines with J gene TRBJ1-2; 10 nucleotides agree with TRBD1. This CDR3 contains 14 residues. V was pared by 6 bases and J by 8 bases, with 9 bases of the junction left unmatched.

The rearrangement joins TRBV10-2 to TRBJ2-3; possible D gene TRBD1, 5 bases. V lost 2 bases and J lost 3, with 9 bases in between. Germline CDR1 WSHSY, CDR2 SAAADI. The CDR3 loop spans 14 amino acids. The CDR3, as DNA: TGCGCCAGCAGTGAGAGGGGTAGGACAGATACGCAGTATTTT. The encoded protein is CASSERGRTDTQYF.

This clonotype was counted ten times or more. The rearrangement uses TRBV27 and TRBJ2-7; D is ambiguous. The CDR3 runs 10 residues. CDR1 is MNHEY, CDR2 SMNVEV, per germline (reference sequence). Trimming pared 6 bases from V and 2 bases from J, leaving 2 bases between. The CDR3, as DNA: TGTGCCAGCAGCCCCTACGAGCAGTACGTC. This translates into CASSPYEQYV.

The chain employs TRBV29-1 and TRBJ1-1, with D possibly TRBD1 on 5 matching bases. Germline-derived CDR1 and CDR2 are SQVTM and ANQGSEA. The CDR3 totals 12 residues. V dropped 7 bases and J dropped 1 base, with 10 bases sitting between them. The CDR3: CSAGLQNTEAFF. In nucleotides, the CDR3 is TGCAGCGCGGGACTCCAGAACACTGAAGCTTTCTTT.

The table lists this clonotype with many counts. The J gene is TRBJ2-7, the V gene TRBV20-1; 7 bases align to TRBD1. V shed 7 bases, J shed 4 bases, and the junction held 7 bases outside the gene matches. There are 12 residues in the CDR3. Looked up from germline, CDR1 is DFQATT and CDR2 is SNEGSKA (reference sequence). The CDR3 reads CSGTGTNYEQYF. The CDR3 region has the DNA TGCAGTGGGACAGGCACCAATTACGAGCAGTACTTC.

V is TRBV6-5 and J is TRBJ2-3; a possible D gene is TRBD2 (5 bases). Trimming removed 2 bases from V and 4 bases from J, with 10 bases in between. The CDR3 runs to 14 residues. In germline, CDR1 is MNHEY, CDR2 SVGAGI. The CDR3 DNA sequence: TGTGCCAGCAGTTACGGGAGAGAGCCAGATACGCAGTATTTT. Its translation: CASSYGREPDTQYF.

The V call is TRBV10-2, the J call TRBJ1-5; 8 nucleotides align to TRBD1. The CDR3 is 15 residues long. Germline V gene sequence: CDR1 WSHSY, CDR2 SAAADI. V lost 6 bases and J lost 2; bases outside the gene matches: 6. The CDR3 reads CASRPDRGGNQPQHF. CDR3 DNA: TGCGCCAGCAGACCCGACAGGGGAGGCAATCAGCCCCAGCATTTT.

Many counts were recorded for this clonotype. The J gene is TRBJ2-5, the V gene TRBV7-2; D is undetermined. Germline V gene sequence: CDR1 SGHTA, CDR2 FQGNSA. This CDR3 contains 15 residues. Trimming stripped 1 base from V and 5 bases from J, with 14 bases between. The CDR3 reads CASSLDRGSPETQYF. CDR3 DNA sequence: TGTGCCAGCAGCTTAGACCGAGGTAGCCCCGAGACCCAGTACTTC.